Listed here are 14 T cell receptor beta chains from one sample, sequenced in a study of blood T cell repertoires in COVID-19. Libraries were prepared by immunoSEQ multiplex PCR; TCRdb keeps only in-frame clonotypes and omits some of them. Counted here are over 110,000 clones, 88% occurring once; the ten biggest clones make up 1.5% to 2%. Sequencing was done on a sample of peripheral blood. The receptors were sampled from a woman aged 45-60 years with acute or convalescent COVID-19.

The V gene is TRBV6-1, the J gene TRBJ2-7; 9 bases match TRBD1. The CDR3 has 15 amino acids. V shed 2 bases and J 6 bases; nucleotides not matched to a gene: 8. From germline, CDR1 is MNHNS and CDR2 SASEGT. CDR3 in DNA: TGTGCCAGCAGTGAACCCGGGACAGGGACTATCGAGCAGTACTTC. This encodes CASSEPGTGTIEQYF.

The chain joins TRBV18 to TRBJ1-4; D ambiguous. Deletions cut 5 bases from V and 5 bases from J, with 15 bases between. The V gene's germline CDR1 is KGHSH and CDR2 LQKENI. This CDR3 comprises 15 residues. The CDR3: CASSSTSVGNEKLFF. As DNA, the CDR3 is TGTGCCAGCTCATCCACAAGCGTTGGGAATGAAAAACTGTTTTTT. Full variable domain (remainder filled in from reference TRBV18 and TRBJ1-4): NAGVMQNPRHLVRRRGQEARLRCSPMKGHSHVYWYRQLPEEGLKFMVYLQKENIIDESGMPKERFSAEFPKEGPSILRIQQVVRGDSAAYFCASSSTSVGNEKLFFGSGTQLSVL.

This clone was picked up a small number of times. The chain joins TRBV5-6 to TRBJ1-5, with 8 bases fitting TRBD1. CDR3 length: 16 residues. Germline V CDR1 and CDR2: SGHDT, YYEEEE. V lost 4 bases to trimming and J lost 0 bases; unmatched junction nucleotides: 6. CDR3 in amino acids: CASSMTGAGSNQPQHF. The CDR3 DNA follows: TGTGCCAGCAGCATGACAGGGGCGGGTAGCAATCAGCCCCAGCATTTT.

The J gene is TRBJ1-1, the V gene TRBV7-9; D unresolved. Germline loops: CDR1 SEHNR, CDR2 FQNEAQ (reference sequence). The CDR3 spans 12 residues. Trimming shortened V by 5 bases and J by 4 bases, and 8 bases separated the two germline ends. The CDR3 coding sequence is TGTGCCAGCAGCCCCCCGGGCACTGAAGCTTTCTTT. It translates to CASSPPGTEAFF.

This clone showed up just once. The CDR3 nucleotides read TGCGCCAGCAGCTATTTTGGACTAGCGGGAGTCAATGAGCAGTTCTTC. Protein: CASSYFGLAGVNEQFF. V is TRBV4-1 and J is TRBJ2-1, with 13 bases matching TRBD2. This CDR3 has 16 residues. V dropped 5 bases and J dropped 6; count of bases not matched to a gene: 7. Germline values: CDR1 MGHRA, CDR2 YSYEKL.

CDR3 region: CASSPDRGGDGYTF. As DNA, the CDR3 is TGCGCCAGCAGCCCCGACAGGGGGGGAGATGGCTACACCTTC. The chain carries TRBV5-1 and TRBJ1-2; 9 nucleotides match TRBD1. CDR1 SGHRS and CDR2 YFSETQ come from the germline V gene. V was pared by 4 bases and J by 6 bases, with 7 bases of the junction left unmatched. The CDR3 runs to 14 residues.

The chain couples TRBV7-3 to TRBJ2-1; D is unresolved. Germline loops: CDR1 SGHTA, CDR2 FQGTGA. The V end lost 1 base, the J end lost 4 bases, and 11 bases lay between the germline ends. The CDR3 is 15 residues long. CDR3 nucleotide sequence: TGTGCCAGCAGCTTAAGCCGTGACTGGTACAATGAGCAGTTCTTC. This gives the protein CASSLSRDWYNEQFF. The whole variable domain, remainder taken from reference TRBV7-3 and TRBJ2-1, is GAGVSQTPSNKVTEKGKYVELRCDPISGHTALYWYRQSLGQGPEFLIYFQGTGAADDSGLPNDRFFAVRPEGSVSTLKIQRTERGDSAVYLCASSLSRDWYNEQFFGPGTRLTVL.

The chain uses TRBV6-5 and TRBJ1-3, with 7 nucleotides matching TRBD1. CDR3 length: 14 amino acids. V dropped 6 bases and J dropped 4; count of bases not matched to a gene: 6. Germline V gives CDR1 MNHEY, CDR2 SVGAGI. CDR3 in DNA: TGTGCCAGCAGCACGACAGGGCGGGGAAACACCATATATTTT. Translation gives CASSTTGRGNTIYF.

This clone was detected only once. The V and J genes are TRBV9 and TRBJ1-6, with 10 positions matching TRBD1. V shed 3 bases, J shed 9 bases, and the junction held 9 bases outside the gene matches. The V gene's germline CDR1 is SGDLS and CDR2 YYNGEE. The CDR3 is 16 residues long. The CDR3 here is CASSALPGQGSSPLHF. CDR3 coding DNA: TGTGCCAGCAGCGCCCTACCGGGACAGGGGTCTTCACCCCTCCACTTT.

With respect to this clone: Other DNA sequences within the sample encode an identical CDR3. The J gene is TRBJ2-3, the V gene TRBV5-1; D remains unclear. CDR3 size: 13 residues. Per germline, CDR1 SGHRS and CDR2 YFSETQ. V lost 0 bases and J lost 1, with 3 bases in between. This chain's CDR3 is CASSLAGTDTQYF. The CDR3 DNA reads TGCGCCAGCAGCTTGGCCGGCACAGATACGCAGTATTTT. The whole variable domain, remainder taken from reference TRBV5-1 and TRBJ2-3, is KAGVTQTPRYLIKTRGQQVTLSCSPISGHRSVSWYQQTPGQGLQFLFEYFSETQRNKGNFPGRFSGRQFSNSRSEMNVSTLELGDSALYLCASSLAGTDTQYFGPGTRLTVL.

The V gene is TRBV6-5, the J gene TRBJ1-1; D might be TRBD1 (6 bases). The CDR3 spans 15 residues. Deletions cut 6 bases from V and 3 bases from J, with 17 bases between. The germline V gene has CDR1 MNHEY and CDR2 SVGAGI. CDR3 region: CASRRSGTGYTEAFF. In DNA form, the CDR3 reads TGTGCCAGCAGACGATCCGGCACAGGGTACACTGAAGCTTTCTTT.

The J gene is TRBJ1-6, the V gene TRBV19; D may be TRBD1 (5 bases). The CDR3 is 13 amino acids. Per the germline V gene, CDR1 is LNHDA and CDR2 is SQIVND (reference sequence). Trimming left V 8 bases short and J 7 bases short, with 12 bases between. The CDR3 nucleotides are TGTGCCAGTGCCCCAGGGTGGAATTCACCCCTCCACTTT. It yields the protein CASAPGWNSPLHF.

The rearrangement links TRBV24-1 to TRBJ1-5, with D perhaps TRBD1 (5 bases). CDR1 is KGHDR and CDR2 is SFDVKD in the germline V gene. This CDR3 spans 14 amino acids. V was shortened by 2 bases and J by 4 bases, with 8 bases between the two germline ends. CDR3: CATSDSDRNQPQHF. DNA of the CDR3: TGTGCCACCAGTGATTCCGACAGAAATCAGCCCCAGCATTTT.

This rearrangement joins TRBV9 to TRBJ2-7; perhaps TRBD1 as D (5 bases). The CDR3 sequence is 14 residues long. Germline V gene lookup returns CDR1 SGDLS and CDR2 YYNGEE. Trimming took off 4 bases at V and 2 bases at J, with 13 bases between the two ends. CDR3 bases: TGTGCCAGCAGCCCTCTCAGGGAAACCTACGAGCAGTACTTC. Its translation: CASSPLRETYEQYF. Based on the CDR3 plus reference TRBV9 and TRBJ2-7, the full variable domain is DSGVTQTPKHLITATGQRVTLRCSPRSGDLSVYWYQQSLDQGLQFLIQYYNGEERAKGNILERFSAQQFPDLHSELNLSSLELGDSALYFCASSPLRETYEQYFGPGTRLTVT.